These 14 T cell receptor beta chains came from one sample sequenced in a study of T cell responses to AZD1222 COVID-19 vaccine. Clones were read by immunoSEQ multiplex PCR, and TCRdb kept only the in-frame ones, dropping some. The sample records around 89,000 clones, roughly 90% being singletons. The input for sequencing was peripheral blood, taken 28 days after the second AZD1222 dose. The receptors here all came from an adult who received the AZD1222 COVID-19 vaccine.

J is TRBJ1-2 and V is TRBV11-2; D might be TRBD1 (5 bases). Looked up from germline, CDR1 is SGHAT and CDR2 is FQNNGV. V was shortened by 5 bases and J by 4 bases, with 11 bases between the two germline ends. The CDR3 is 13 amino acids. This CDR3 is CASSRDESYGYTF. The CDR3 DNA reads TGTGCCAGCAGCAGGGACGAGAGCTATGGCTACACCTTC.

The rearrangement joins TRBV5-1 to TRBJ2-5, with a weak D call TRBD1 (5 bases). Germline V CDR1 and CDR2: SGHRS, YFSETQ. The CDR3 sequence is 14 residues long. The V end was cut by 0 bases, the J end by 5 bases, with 11 bases between. CDR3 sequence reads: CASSLEAGWETQYF. The CDR3 bases are TGCGCCAGCAGCTTGGAGGCAGGGTGGGAGACCCAGTACTTC.

CDR3 bases: TGTGCCAGCTCACCAAACGGACAGGCCTCAATCACCGGGGAGCTGTTTTTT. It yields the protein CASSPNGQASITGELFF. This rearrangement joins TRBV18 to TRBJ2-2, with TRBD1 matching 7 bases. Germline V lookup: CDR1 KGHSH, CDR2 LQKENI. V was pared by 2 bases and J by 4 bases, with 10 bases of the junction left unmatched. The CDR3 totals 17 residues.

This rearrangement joins TRBV11-3 to TRBJ1-1; the D is unclear. V was trimmed by 1 base and J by 4 bases, leaving 13 bases between them. Germline lookup yields CDR1 SGHNT and CDR2 YENEEA. The CDR3 loop spans 15 amino acids. The CDR3 sequence is CASSLVVGFVTEAFF. The CDR3 nucleotides read TGTGCCAGCAGCTTAGTCGTCGGGTTCGTCACTGAAGCTTTCTTT.

This clone was seen at least ten times. The gene calls are TRBV9 and TRBJ2-5; D gene ambiguous. V lost 0 bases, J lost 1 base, and 7 bases lay in between. Per the germline V gene, CDR1 is SGDLS and CDR2 is YYNGEE. This CDR3 is 14 amino acids long. CDR3: CASSVGISQETQYF. CDR3 bases: TGTGCCAGCAGCGTAGGTATAAGCCAAGAGACCCAGTACTTC.

The chain joins TRBV7-2 to TRBJ2-1; the D is unclear. This CDR3 is 15 amino acids long. Germline CDR1 is SGHTA and CDR2 is FQGNSA. Trimming cost V 1 base and J 1 base, with 8 bases left between them. CDR3 nucleotides: TGTGCCAGCAGCTTAGGCCCGACTTCCTACAATGAGCAGTTCTTC. This gives the protein CASSLGPTSYNEQFF.

This chain connects TRBV28 to TRBJ1-2; D possibly corresponds to TRBD1 (6 bases). CDR3 length: 12 residues. Per the germline V gene, CDR1 is MDHEN and CDR2 is SYDVKM. V was pared by 7 bases and J by 7 bases, with 13 bases between. The CDR3 nucleotides are TGTGCCAGCACCCAAACAGGGAGTGGCTACACCTTC. It yields the protein CASTQTGSGYTF.

This chain connects TRBV7-2 to TRBJ2-4; D call uncertain. Germline V gives CDR1 SGHTA, CDR2 FQGNSA. CDR3 length: 16 amino acids. Trimming took 2 bases from V and 4 from J, leaving 15 bases between them. The CDR3: CASSLSPIGTKNIQYF. DNA of the CDR3: TGTGCCAGCAGCTTATCCCCAATTGGTACTAAAAACATTCAGTACTTC.

This chain uses TRBV10-3 with TRBJ1-3; tentative D call: TRBD1 (5 bases). The CDR3 is 13 amino acids. From germline, CDR1 is ENHRY and CDR2 SYGVKD. The V and J ends lost 8 bases and 2 bases respectively, with 10 bases between them. The chain's CDR3 is CAIAGGAGNTIYF. The DNA of the CDR3 is TGTGCCATCGCTGGGGGGGCTGGAAACACCATATATTTT.

This chain connects TRBV9 to TRBJ1-6; possible D gene TRBD1, 6 bases. From germline, CDR1 is SGDLS and CDR2 YYNGEE. The CDR3 is 14 residues long. Trimming took 0 bases from V and 8 from J, leaving 9 bases between them. The CDR3 sequence is CASSVGDIDSPLHF. DNA of the CDR3: TGTGCCAGCAGCGTAGGGGACATCGATTCACCCCTCCACTTT.

V is TRBV2 and J is TRBJ1-1; 7 nucleotides match TRBD1. This CDR3 is built from 15 residues. Germline CDR1 is SNHLY and CDR2 is FYNNEI. Trimming took 7 bases from V and 0 from J; bases not matched to a gene: 8. The CDR3 here is CASISDRMLNTEAFF. The DNA of the CDR3 is TGTGCCAGCATTTCGGACAGGATGTTGAACACTGAAGCTTTCTTT.

The genes are TRBV14 and TRBJ2-1; 7 positions agree with TRBD2. From germline, CDR1 is SGHDN and CDR2 FVKESK. J lost 4 bases, V lost 0 bases, and 6 bases had no gene match. The CDR3 covers 16 residues. CDR3 DNA sequence: TGTGCCAGCAGCCAAGAATCGGCGGGGGTATACAATGAGCAGTTCTTC. It translates to CASSQESAGVYNEQFF. Combining the CDR3 with reference TRBV14 and TRBJ2-1 gives the whole variable domain EAGVTQFPSHSVIEKGQTVTLRCDPISGHDNLYWYRRVMGKEIKFLLHFVKESKQDESGMPNNRFLAERTGGTYSTLKVQPAELEDSGVYFCASSQESAGVYNEQFFGPGTRLTVL.

The V gene is TRBV7-8, the J gene TRBJ2-3, with 9 positions matching TRBD2. The CDR3 is 14 amino acids. Trimming cost V 5 bases and J 4 bases; bases outside gene matches: 4. Germline lookup yields CDR1 SGHVS and CDR2 FQNEAQ. DNA of the CDR3: TGTGCCAGCAGCCCCGGACTAGCGCCAGATACGCAGTATTTT. It is translated as CASSPGLAPDTQYF.

The rearrangement uses TRBV28 and TRBJ2-7, with D uncertain. The CDR3 contains 11 residues. Looked up from germline, CDR1 is MDHEN and CDR2 is SYDVKM. Trimming shortened V by 3 bases and J by 6 bases, and 6 bases separated the two germline ends. This CDR3 is CASSFSPEQYF. As DNA, the CDR3 is TGTGCCAGCAGTTTTTCCCCCGAGCAGTACTTC. The full variable domain, in which reference TRBV28 and TRBJ2-7 provide the parts outside the CDR3, is DVKVTQSSRYLVKRTGEKVFLECVQDMDHENMFWYRQDPGLGLRLIYFSYDVKMKEKGDIPEGYSVSREKKERFSLILESASTNQTSMYLCASSFSPEQYFGPGTRLTVT.